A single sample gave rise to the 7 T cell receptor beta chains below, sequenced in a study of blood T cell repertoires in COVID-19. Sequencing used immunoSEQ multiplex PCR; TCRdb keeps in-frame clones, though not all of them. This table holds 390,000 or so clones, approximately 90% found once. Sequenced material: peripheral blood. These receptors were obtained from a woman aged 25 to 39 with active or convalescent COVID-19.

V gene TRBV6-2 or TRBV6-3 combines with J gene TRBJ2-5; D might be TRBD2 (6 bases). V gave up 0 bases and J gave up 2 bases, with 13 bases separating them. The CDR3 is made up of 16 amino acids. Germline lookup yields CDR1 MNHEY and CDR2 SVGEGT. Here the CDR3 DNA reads TGTGCCAGCAGTTACTCACCAGCGGGCGAGCAAGAGACCCAGTACTTC. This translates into CASSYSPAGEQETQYF.

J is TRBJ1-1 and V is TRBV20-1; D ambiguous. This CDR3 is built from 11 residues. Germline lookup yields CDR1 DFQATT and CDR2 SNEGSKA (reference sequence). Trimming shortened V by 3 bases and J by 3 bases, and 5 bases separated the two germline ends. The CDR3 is CSASVDTEAFF. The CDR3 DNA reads TGCAGTGCTAGTGTAGACACTGAAGCTTTCTTT.

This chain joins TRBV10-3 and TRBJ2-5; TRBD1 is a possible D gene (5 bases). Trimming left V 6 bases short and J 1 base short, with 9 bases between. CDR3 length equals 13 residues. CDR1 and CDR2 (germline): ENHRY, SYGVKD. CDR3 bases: TGTGCCATCAGAGACAGAATCCAAGAGACCCAGTACTTC. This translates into CAIRDRIQETQYF.

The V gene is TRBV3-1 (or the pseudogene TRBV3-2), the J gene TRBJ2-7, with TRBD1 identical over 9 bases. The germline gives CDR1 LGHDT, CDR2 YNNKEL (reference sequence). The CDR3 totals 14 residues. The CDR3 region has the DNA TGTGCTACTACCAGGGACAGGGCATCCCACGAGCAGTACTTC. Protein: CATTRDRASHEQYF.

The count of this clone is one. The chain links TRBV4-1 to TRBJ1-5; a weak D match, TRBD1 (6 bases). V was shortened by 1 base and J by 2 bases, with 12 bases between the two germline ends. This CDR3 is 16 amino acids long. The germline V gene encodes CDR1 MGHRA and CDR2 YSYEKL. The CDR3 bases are TGCGCCAGCAGCCAAGCCGGGGGGCCAGGCAATCAGCCCCAGCATTTT. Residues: CASSQAGGPGNQPQHF.

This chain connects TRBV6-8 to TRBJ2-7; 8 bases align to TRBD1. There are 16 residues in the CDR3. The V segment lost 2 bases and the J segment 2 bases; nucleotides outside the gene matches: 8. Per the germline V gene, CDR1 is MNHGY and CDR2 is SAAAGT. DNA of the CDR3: TGTGCCAGCAGTTACCAATCCGGGACAGGTCCCTACGAGCAGTACTTC. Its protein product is CASSYQSGTGPYEQYF.

The DNA for the CDR3 is TGTGCCAGTCCCAATAGCAATCAGCCCCAGCATTTT. This gives the protein CASPNSNQPQHF. The V gene is TRBV6-5, the J gene TRBJ1-5; D uncertain. The germline V gene encodes CDR1 MNHEY and CDR2 SVGAGI. V was clipped by 9 bases and J by 0 bases, with 6 bases between them. The CDR3 length is 12 residues.